This T cell receptor beta chain was documented in a study of blood T cell repertoires in COVID-19. For the study at large: Acute and convalescent COVID-19 specimens originated in the United States, Italy and Spain.

Using immunoSEQ multiplex PCR, the repertoire was profiled, and TCRdb retains in-frame clones only, with some absent. This sample has some 200,000 clones, with roughly four fifths found just once. Germline V CDR1 and CDR2: MGHDK, SYGVNS. Trimming removed 4 bases from V and 2 bases from J; junction bases left unmatched: 2. The CDR3 has 14 amino acids. The chain uses TRBV25-1 and TRBJ2-3, with 8 bases aligning to TRBD1. The specimen sequenced was peripheral blood. The clonotype was recovered from a woman aged 50 to 65 with active or convalescent COVID-19. For the CDR3, the DNA is TGTGCCAGCAGTGCGCAGGGGGCCACAGATACGCAGTATTTT. This encodes CASSAQGATDTQYF.